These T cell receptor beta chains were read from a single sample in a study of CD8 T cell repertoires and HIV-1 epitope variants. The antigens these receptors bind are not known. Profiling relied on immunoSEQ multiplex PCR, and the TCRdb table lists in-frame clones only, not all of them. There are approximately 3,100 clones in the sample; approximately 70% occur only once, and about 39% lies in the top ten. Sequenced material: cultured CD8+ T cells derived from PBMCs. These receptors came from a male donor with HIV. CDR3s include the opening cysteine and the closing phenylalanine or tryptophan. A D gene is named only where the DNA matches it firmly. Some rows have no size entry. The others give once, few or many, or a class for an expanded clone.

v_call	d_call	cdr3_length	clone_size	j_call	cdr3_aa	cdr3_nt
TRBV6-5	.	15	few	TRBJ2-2	CASRGRQKNTGELFF	TGTGCCAGCAGGGGGAGACAGAAGAACACCGGGGAGCTGTTTTTT
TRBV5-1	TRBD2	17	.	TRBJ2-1	CASSLDPAGGQVNEQFF	TGCGCCAGCAGCTTGGATCCAGCGGGGGGGCAGGTGAATGAGCAGTTCTTC
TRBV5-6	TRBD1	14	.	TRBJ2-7	CASTLGDSEYEQYF	TGTGCCAGCACTCTGGGGGACAGCGAATACGAGCAGTACTTC
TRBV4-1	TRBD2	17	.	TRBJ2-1	CASSQAPSGGAQNEQFF	TGCGCCAGCAGCCAGGCCCCTAGCGGGGGGGCACAGAATGAGCAGTTCTTC
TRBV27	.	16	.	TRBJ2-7	CASSLSLGTLSYEQYF	TGTGCCAGCAGTTTATCGTTAGGGACGTTGTCCTACGAGCAGTACTTC
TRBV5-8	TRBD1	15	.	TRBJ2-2	CASSSGQVRVEELFF	TGTGCCAGCAGCTCCGGACAGGTCCGGGTGGAGGAGCTGTTTTTT
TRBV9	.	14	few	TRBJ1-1	CASSPFGMNTEAFF	TGTGCCAGCAGCCCCTTTGGGATGAACACTGAAGCTTTCTTT
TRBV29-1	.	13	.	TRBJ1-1	CSVPGLMNTEAFF	TGCAGCGTTCCGGGACTGATGAACACTGAAGCTTTCTTT
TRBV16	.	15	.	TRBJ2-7	CASSPMRGSSYEQYF	TGTGCCAGCAGCCCCATGCGAGGTTCCTCCTACGAGCAGTACTTC
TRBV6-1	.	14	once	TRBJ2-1	CASSETGSHHEQFF	TGTGCCAGCAGTGAAACAGGGTCCCACCATGAGCAGTTCTTC